This TCR beta chain appears in the sequencing data of a study of shared clonotypes between healthy human individuals. The CDR3 has 12 amino acids. Germline CDR1 is LGHNA and CDR2 is YSLEER. V gave up 0 bases and J gave up 10 bases, with 6 bases separating them. Repertoires were generated with immunoSEQ multiplex PCR, while TCRdb's copy carries only in-frame clones and drops some. Of around 2.5 million clones listed, over 85% were seen once; the top ten hold 0.36%. Findings and limits, study-wide: For naive CD4 cells, roughly 4.8% of clonotypes were shared across a few donors.

With respect to this clone: What it binds is not known.

The receptor was isolated from a man younger than 35 in good health. Some clones in this sample may be carry-over from other donors' samples. The rearrangement links TRBV4-3 to TRBJ1-4; D call uncertain. The source material was naive CD4+ T cells from PBMCs. Sample subset: CD45RA+ positively selected. The CDR3 here is CASSQDAGKLFF. The CDR3 DNA reads TGCGCCAGCAGCCAAGACGCGGGAAAACTGTTTTTT.